The 25 T cell receptor beta chains in this list originate from one sample, sequenced in a study of molecular identifiers for immune sequencing clone quantification. TCRdb ran MiXCR on the PCR reads and lists one entry per CDR3 protein. The repertoire has under 600,000 distinct CDR3 sequences, roughly 25% of them found once; the top ten carry roughly 0.77%. Sequenced input: naive CD8+ T cells from blood, with Jurkat cell RNA spiked in. Regarding subset: FACS-sorted CD8+CD4-CCR7+CD45RA+ naive T cells. The origin of the receptors is a human donor in good health. Some libraries in this study had Jurkat cell RNA spiked in.

The chain recombines TRBV7-9 with TRBJ2-7, with D perhaps assigned TRBD1 or TRBD2 (6 bases each). The CDR3 has 14 residues. V shed 8 bases and J shed 0 bases, with 14 bases lying between them. Germline V lookup: CDR1 SEHNR, CDR2 FQNEAQ (reference sequence). CDR3 DNA sequence: TGTGCCAGCTTAAAGAAGGGGGGCTCCTACGAGCAGTACTTC. This sequence encodes CASLKKGGSYEQYF.

There are a few counts of this clonotype. Relative to the germline gene, one junction end is altered; a read error may explain this. This sequence joins TRBV27 and TRBJ2-7; D is perhaps TRBD1 (6 bases). CDR1 MNHEY and CDR2 SMNVEV come from the germline V gene (reference sequence). The CDR3 loop spans 16 amino acids. The CDR3 nucleotides read TGTGCCAGCAGTTTGTCCCCAACGGGACACCACTACGCGCAGTACTTC. It yields the protein CASSLSPTGHHYAQYF.

V is TRBV3-1 and J is TRBJ2-7; D unresolved. The CDR3 sequence is 14 residues long. Germline V gene data show CDR1 as LGHDT and CDR2 as YNNKEL (reference sequence). V lost 6 bases to trimming and J lost 0 bases, with 12 bases between them. CDR3 protein: CASSPEVFSYEQYF. CDR3 DNA: TGTGCCAGCAGTCCCGAGGTGTTCTCCTACGAGCAGTACTTC.

V and J are TRBV15 and TRBJ2-7; 8 bases line up with TRBD1. The germline V gene has CDR1 LNHNV and CDR2 YYDKDF (reference sequence). With 0 bases clipped from V and 5 bases from J, the junction kept 9 bases outside the gene matches. CDR3 length equals 16 residues. The CDR3 DNA sequence: TGTGCCACCAGCAGAGATGTCGGCAGGGGGCACCACGAGCAGTACTTC. It specifies CATSRDVGRGHHEQYF.

This clonotype has more than one count but fewer than ten. This chain connects TRBV15 to TRBJ2-1; no reliable D call. The germline V gene encodes CDR1 LNHNV and CDR2 YYDKDF (reference sequence). V gave up 2 bases and J gave up 5 bases, with 19 bases separating them. The CDR3 length is 17 residues. In nucleotides, the CDR3 is TGTGCCACCAGCAGACCTCCCCCCGCCCACAGTCACAATGAGCAGTTCTTC. This codes for CATSRPPPAHSHNEQFF.

On this clonotype: A much larger clonotype is one base distant, so this may be a read error. The CDR3: CAGSYRADYSNQPQHF. The CDR3 bases are TGTGCCGGCAGTTACCGGGCCGATTATAGCAATCAGCCCCAGCATTTT. V and J are TRBV6-2 or TRBV6-3 and TRBJ1-5; D ambiguous. The CDR3 runs 16 residues. Germline V CDR1 and CDR2: MNHEY, SVGEGT.

The chain links TRBV4-1 to TRBJ1-6, with no clear D. The CDR3 spans 20 residues. The germline V and J ends were trimmed by 1 base and 0 bases, with 19 bases remaining between them. In germline, CDR1 is MGHRA, CDR2 YSYEKL. The CDR3 coding sequence is TGCGCCAGCAGCCAAGGATCCCTAGTAGAATATAGCTCCTATAATTCACCCCTCCACTTT. Translating gives CASSQGSLVEYSSYNSPLHF.

The table lists this clonotype with a few counts. The V call is TRBV5-6, the J call TRBJ1-1; D gene ambiguous. CDR3 length equals 15 residues. The V end was cut by 0 bases, the J end by 3 bases, with 12 bases between. Germline V gene lookup returns CDR1 SGHDT and CDR2 YYEEEE. The CDR3 DNA is TGTGCCAGCAGCTTGGGGACGAGGTGGGACACTGAAGCTTTCTTT. Protein product: CASSLGTRWDTEAFF.

This clonotype was detected ten times or more. This chain joins TRBV30 and TRBJ1-5, with D hard to call. The germline V gene encodes CDR1 GTSNPN and CDR2 SVGIG (reference sequence). The CDR3 loop spans 13 amino acids. The V end was cut by 2 bases, the J end by 4 bases, with 9 bases between. The CDR3 DNA reads as TGTGCCTGGAGTTACAGCTCTAATCAGCCCCAGCATTTT. As protein: CAWSYSSNQPQHF.

Remarks on this clonotype: This could be a read error, since a much larger clone is one nucleotide away. The chain has TRBV18 and TRBJ2-3, with D possibly TRBD2 on 5 matching bases. The CDR3 has 15 amino acids. Trimming removed 3 bases at V and 4 bases at J, with 14 bases between. Germline-derived CDR1 and CDR2 are KGHSH and LQKENI. DNA of the CDR3: TGTGCCAGCTCACCGGAACTAGAGATTTCAGATACGCAGTATTTT. This translates into CASSPELEISDTQYF.

The chain recombines TRBV25-1 with TRBJ1-1; D remains unclear. Between the trimmed V and J ends, which lost 7 bases and 3 bases, there was a span of 9 bases. There are 12 residues in the CDR3. Looked up from germline, CDR1 is MGHDK and CDR2 is SYGVNS. The CDR3 DNA reads as TGTGCCAGCACCCTAGGCTACACTGAAGCTTTCTTT. This gives the protein CASTLGYTEAFF. The full variable domain, rest sourced from reference TRBV25-1 and TRBJ1-1, is EADIYQTPRYLVIGTGKKITLECSQTMGHDKMYWYQQDPGMELHLIHYSYGVNSTEKGDLSSESTVSRIRTEHFPLTLESARPSHTSQYLCASTLGYTEAFFGQGTRLTVV.

The chain carries TRBV5-8 and TRBJ2-7; D not certain. The V end lost 4 bases, the J end lost 1 base, and 9 bases lay between the germline ends. CDR1 is SGHTS, CDR2 YDEGEE, per germline. This CDR3 has 13 residues. Here the CDR3 reads CASSDDTSYEQYF. The CDR3 DNA reads TGTGCCAGCAGCGACGACACGTCCTACGAGCAGTACTTC.

This clonotype occurred a few times. The rearrangement joins TRBV4-1 to TRBJ2-7; 7 bases match TRBD1. V shed 0 bases, J shed 1 base, and the junction held 9 bases outside the gene matches. Looked up from germline, CDR1 is MGHRA and CDR2 is YSYEKL. The CDR3 loop spans 17 amino acids. The CDR3 DNA is TGCGCCAGCAGCCAAGATTGGGACAGTAAACTATCCTACGAGCAGTACTTC. Translated: CASSQDWDSKLSYEQYF.

About this clonotype: A much larger clone lies one base from this, so it may be a read error. The chain combines TRBV29-1 with TRBJ2-5; D remains unclear. The germline V gene encodes CDR1 SQVTM and CDR2 ANQGSEA. The CDR3 has 14 amino acids. Here the CDR3 reads CSVDMANYLEIQYF. The CDR3 DNA reads TGCAGCGTTGATATGGCAAACTATCTGGAGATCCAGTACTTC.

This clonotype has just a few counts. CDR3 amino acids: CASSWTGGWNTDTQYF. The CDR3 DNA reads as TGTGCCAGCAGTTGGACAGGGGGCTGGAACACAGATACGCAGTATTTT. The chain carries TRBV12-3 or TRBV12-4 and TRBJ2-3, with 11 bases aligning to TRBD1. The CDR3 extends over 16 amino acids. V was pared by 4 bases and J by 2 bases, with 5 bases of the junction left unmatched.

The sample holds many counts of this clonotype. The rearrangement links TRBV19 to TRBJ2-7, with D possibly TRBD2 on 6 matching bases. Germline V gene sequence: CDR1 LNHDA, CDR2 SQIVND (reference sequence). V dropped 10 bases and J dropped 2 bases, with 15 bases sitting between them. CDR3 size: 13 residues. The CDR3 DNA follows: TGTGCCACTGCAGCGGGTTCCCCCTACGAGCAGTACTTC. Protein: CATAAGSPYEQYF.

This clonotype was observed once. The rearrangement joins TRBV4-1 to TRBJ1-1; D unclear. V was shortened by 1 base and J by 6 bases, with 15 bases between the two germline ends. The CDR3 has 15 residues. Germline CDR1 MGHRA, CDR2 YSYEKL. The CDR3 DNA is TGCGCCAGCAGCCAAGGGGCGGGCGGCGCCCCTGAAGCTTTCTTT. This codes for CASSQGAGGAPEAFF.

A single count supports this clonotype. It may be a read error: a sequence one base away is much more abundant. The V call is TRBV29-1, the J call TRBJ1-6, with a tentative D call TRBD1 (5 bases). Trimming cost V 1 base and J 14 bases, with 18 bases left between them. Germline V CDR1 and CDR2: SQVTM, ANQGSEA. The CDR3 spans 14 residues. The CDR3 loop is CSVEGRVSPGTLHF. DNA for the CDR3: TGCAGCGTTGAAGGTCGGGTTTCCCCAGGGACCCTCCACTTT.

About this clonotype: This clone may be a read error of a much larger clone one base away. The V gene is TRBV5-6, the J gene TRBJ2-7, with D uncertain. Germline CDR1 reads SGHDT; CDR2 reads YYEEEE. There are 13 residues in the CDR3. CDR3 loop: CVSSLPASYEQYF. The CDR3 nucleotides are TGTGTCAGCAGCTTGCCGGCCTCCTACGAGCAGTACTTC.

This clonotype was found many times. V is TRBV27 and J is TRBJ2-7; no definite D call. V lost 4 bases, J lost 3 bases, and 19 bases lay in between. The CDR3 has 16 residues. CDR1 is MNHEY, CDR2 SMNVEV, per germline (reference sequence). Here the CDR3 DNA reads TGTGCCAGCAGTTCGCGGACCGGCAACCACAACTACGAGCAGTACTTC. It encodes CASSSRTGNHNYEQYF.

Of note for this clonotype: This could be a read error, since a much larger clone is one nucleotide away. The chain has TRBV29-1 and TRBJ2-1; 16 bases agree with TRBD2. CDR1 and CDR2 (germline): SQVTM, ANQGSEA. The CDR3 covers 14 residues. This CDR3 is CGVGTSGGAYDLFF. In DNA, the CDR3 is TGCGGCGTTGGGACTAGCGGGGGGGCCTACGATCTGTTCTTC.

This clonotype was counted many times. The V call is TRBV4-3, the J call TRBJ1-1; D may be TRBD1 (6 bases). The CDR3 has 19 amino acids. V lost 4 bases and J 5 bases, leaving 29 bases between the germline ends. CDR1 and CDR2 from the germline V gene are LGHNA and YSLEER. CDR3 coding DNA: TGCGCCAGCAGCCTCACCGCAGGGGAATGGGCCCCGAGGGGAACTGAAGCTTTCTTT. Protein product: CASSLTAGEWAPRGTEAFF.

On this clonotype itself: Compared with germline, one end of the junction differs, possibly owing to a read error. This rearrangement joins TRBV24-1 to TRBJ2-3; tentatively, D is TRBD1 (5 bases). Germline values: CDR1 KGHDR, CDR2 SFDVKD. The CDR3 covers 16 residues. CDR3 amino acids: CATGDSRTSSTDTQYF. CDR3 coding DNA: TGTGCCACCGGTGATTCCCGGACATCCAGCACAGATACGCAGTATTTT.

The rearrangement joins TRBV6-5 to TRBJ2-1; TRBD2 agrees at 10 bases. V shed 2 bases and J 5 bases; nucleotides not matched to a gene: 0. This CDR3 has 14 amino acids. Germline assignment: CDR1 MNHEY and CDR2 SVGAGI. DNA for the CDR3: TGTGCCAGCAGTTACCTAGCGGGGGACAATGAGCAGTTCTTC. Residues: CASSYLAGDNEQFF.

This clonotype was detected many times. This rearrangement joins TRBV12-3 or TRBV12-4 to TRBJ2-7, with D perhaps TRBD2 (6 bases). The CDR3 contains 11 residues. With 6 bases removed from V and 4 bases from J, the gap between germline ends came to 7 bases. The CDR3, as DNA: TGTGCCAGCAGCCGGGGGTACGAGCAGTACTTC. Amino acid sequence: CASSRGYEQYF.